This T cell receptor beta chain was recorded in a study of blood T cells in healthy people across ages. Regarding this clonotype: Its antigen remains unidentified.

Together with a sample-barcoded 5' primer, a J-beta primer mix was included in a second PCR lasting about 6 to 11 cycles. Every cDNA was tagged by a template-switch adaptor with 12 random nucleotides. A minimum of 2.5 million CDR3-containing paired-end reads was obtained for each sample. TCRdb used MiXCR to reprocess the 5' RACE reads, holding one entry per CDR3 protein. The sample contains around 600,000 distinct CDR3 sequences, around half of which appear only once. Points from the study as a whole: Across the age range, TCR beta diversity per million T cells fell in a roughly linear way. Diversity was estimated from one million T cells, and these estimates were considered underestimates.

Germline CDR1 and CDR2: SGHTA and FQGNSA. V lost 1 base, J lost 1 base, and 9 bases lay in between. The CDR3 extends over 15 amino acids. This sequence joins TRBV7-2 and TRBJ2-3, with D maybe TRBD2 (5 bases). Material for sequencing was blood. The receptor comes from a man older than 75 in good health. The CDR3 spells CASSLVTGGTDTQYF. The CDR3 nucleotides read TGTGCCAGCAGCTTAGTTACCGGGGGCACAGATACGCAGTATTTT.